The clone carrying this T cell receptor beta chain is a singleton in its sample. Profiled with immunoSEQ multiplex PCR; TCRdb holds only in-frame clones, not every one. Of around 200,000 clones in the sample, over 80% were seen once. This CDR3 spans 14 amino acids. Germline V gene sequence: CDR1 SGDLS, CDR2 YYNGEE. V dropped 3 bases and J dropped 3; count of bases not matched to a gene: 3. This specimen comes from a study of blood T cell repertoires in COVID-19. Study-wide background: T cells, B-cell-depleted T cells, or PBMCs provided the cDNA or gDNA that served as material.

Material: peripheral blood. This chain uses TRBV9 with TRBJ1-3; 7 bases align to TRBD1. The TCR was taken from a woman in her twenties or thirties with COVID-19, enrolled during active disease. The CDR3 spells CASSAWDSGNTIYF. CDR3 sequence (DNA): TGTGCCAGCAGCGCGTGGGACAGTGGAAACACCATATATTTT.